This T cell receptor (beta chain) came from a study of Graves' ophthalmopathy and Graves' hyperthyroidism. Overall study findings and caveats: Ophthalmopathy cases were distinguished from stable hyperthyroidism by a 13-signature model, reaching approximately 87% sensitivity and around 80% specificity.

Regarding this clonotype: Its cognate antigen is unknown.

Deletions cut 6 bases from V and 0 bases from J, with 18 bases between. Germline CDR1 reads SGHAT; CDR2 reads FQDESV (reference sequence). This CDR3 comprises 16 residues. TCR beta CDR3 amplification used RNA transcripts. A first-round RT-PCR used HTBI primers, followed by a second-round multiplex PCR. TCRdb redid the calling of the multiplex PCR reads with MiXCR, one entry per CDR3 protein. Of a few hundred thousand distinct CDR3 sequences in the sample, around 21% were seen once. The source is a young woman with stable Graves' hyperthyroidism. Sequenced material: peripheral blood. This chain joins TRBV11-1 and TRBJ2-7; D is ambiguous. CDR3 in amino acids: CASRDREIVYSYEQYF. The DNA for the CDR3 is TGTGCCAGCAGAGATAGGGAAATAGTTTACTCCTACGAGCAGTACTTC.